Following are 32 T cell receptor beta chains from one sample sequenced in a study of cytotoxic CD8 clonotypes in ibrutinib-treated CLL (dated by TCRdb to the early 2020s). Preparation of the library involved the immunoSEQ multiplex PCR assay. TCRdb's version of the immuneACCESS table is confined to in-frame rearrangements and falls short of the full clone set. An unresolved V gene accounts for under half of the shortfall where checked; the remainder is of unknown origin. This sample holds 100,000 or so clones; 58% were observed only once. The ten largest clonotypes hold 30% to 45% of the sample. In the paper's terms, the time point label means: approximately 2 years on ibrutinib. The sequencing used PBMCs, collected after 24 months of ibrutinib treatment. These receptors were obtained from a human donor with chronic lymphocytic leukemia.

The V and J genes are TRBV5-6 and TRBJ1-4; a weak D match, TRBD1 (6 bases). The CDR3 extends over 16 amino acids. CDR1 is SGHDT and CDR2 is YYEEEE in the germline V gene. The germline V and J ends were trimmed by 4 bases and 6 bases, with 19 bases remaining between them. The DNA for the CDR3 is TGTGCCAGCAGCCCGCTAAGGCGGGGGCCGGATGAAAAACTGTTTTTT. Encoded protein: CASSPLRRGPDEKLFF.

CDR3 region: CASSYSGTGGGEQYF. The CDR3 DNA reads as TGTGCCAGCAGTTACTCGGGAACGGGGGGTGGTGAGCAGTACTTC. V and J are TRBV6-6 and TRBJ2-7; 7 bases fit TRBD2. Unmatched junction bases numbered 9, after V lost 0 bases and J lost 7 bases. This CDR3 is 15 amino acids long. Germline V lookup: CDR1 MNHNY, CDR2 SVGAGI (reference sequence).

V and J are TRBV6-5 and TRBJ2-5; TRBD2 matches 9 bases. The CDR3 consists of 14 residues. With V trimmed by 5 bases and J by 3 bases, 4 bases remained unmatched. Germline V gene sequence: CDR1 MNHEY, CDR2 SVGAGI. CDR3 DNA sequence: TGTGCCAGCAGTATACTAGCGGGTGAAGAGACCCAGTACTTC. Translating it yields CASSILAGEETQYF.

As DNA, the CDR3 is TGTGCCAGTAGTAGCGACGTTTACTCTGGAAACACCATATATTTT. It encodes CASSSDVYSGNTIYF. The gene calls are TRBV19 and TRBJ1-3; D call uncertain. CDR1 is LNHDA, CDR2 SQIVND, per germline (reference sequence). The CDR3 consists of 15 residues. Trimming stripped 4 bases from V and 0 bases from J, with 10 bases between.

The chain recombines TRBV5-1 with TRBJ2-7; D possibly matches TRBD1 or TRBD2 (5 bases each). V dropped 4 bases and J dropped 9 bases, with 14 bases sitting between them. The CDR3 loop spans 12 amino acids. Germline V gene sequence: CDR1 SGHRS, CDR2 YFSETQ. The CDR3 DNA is TGCGCCAGCAGCAGCCGGGGCCAGGGGCAGTACTTC. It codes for CASSSRGQGQYF.

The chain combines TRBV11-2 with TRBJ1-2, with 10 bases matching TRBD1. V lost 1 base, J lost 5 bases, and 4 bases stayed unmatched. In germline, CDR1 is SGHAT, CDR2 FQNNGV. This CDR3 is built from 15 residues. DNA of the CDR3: TGTGCCAGCAGCTTAGGACAGGGGGCTAGGTATGGCTACACCTTC. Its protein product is CASSLGQGARYGYTF.

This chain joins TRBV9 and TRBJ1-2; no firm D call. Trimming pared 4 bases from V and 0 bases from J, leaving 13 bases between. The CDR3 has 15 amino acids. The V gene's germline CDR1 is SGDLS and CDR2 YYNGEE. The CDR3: CASSPGPASNYGYTF. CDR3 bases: TGTGCCAGCAGCCCCGGCCCGGCCTCTAACTATGGCTACACCTTC.

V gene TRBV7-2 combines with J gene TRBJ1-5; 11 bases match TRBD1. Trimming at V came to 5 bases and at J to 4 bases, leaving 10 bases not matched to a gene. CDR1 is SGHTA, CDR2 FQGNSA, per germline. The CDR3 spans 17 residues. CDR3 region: CASSRTGGTSSNQPQHF. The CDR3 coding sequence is TGTGCCAGCAGCCGGACAGGGGGCACGTCCTCTAATCAGCCCCAGCATTTT.

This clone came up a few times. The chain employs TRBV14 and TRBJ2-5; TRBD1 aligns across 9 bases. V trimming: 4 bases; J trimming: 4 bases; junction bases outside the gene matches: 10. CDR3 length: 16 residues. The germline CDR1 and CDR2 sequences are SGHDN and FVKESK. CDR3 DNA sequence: TGTGCCAGCAGCCGCCTCGTCGGACAGGGGCGAGAGACCCAGTACTTC. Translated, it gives CASSRLVGQGRETQYF.

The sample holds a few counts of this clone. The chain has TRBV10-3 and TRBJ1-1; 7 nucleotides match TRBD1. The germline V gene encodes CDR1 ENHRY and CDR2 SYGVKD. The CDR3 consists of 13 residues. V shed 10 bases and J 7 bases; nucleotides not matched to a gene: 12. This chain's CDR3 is CATRQGERGEAFF. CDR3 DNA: TGTGCCACCCGACAGGGAGAGAGGGGTGAAGCTTTCTTT.

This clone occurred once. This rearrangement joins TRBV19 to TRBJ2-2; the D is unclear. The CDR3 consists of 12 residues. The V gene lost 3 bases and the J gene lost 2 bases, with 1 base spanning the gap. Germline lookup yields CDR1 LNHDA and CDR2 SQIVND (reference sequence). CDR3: CASSINTGELFF. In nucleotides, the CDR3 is TGTGCCAGTAGTATTAACACCGGGGAGCTGTTTTTT.

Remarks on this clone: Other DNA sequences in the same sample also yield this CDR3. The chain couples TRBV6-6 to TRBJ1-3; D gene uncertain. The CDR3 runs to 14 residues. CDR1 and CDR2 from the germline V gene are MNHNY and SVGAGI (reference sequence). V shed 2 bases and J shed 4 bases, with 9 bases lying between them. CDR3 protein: CASSYGLQGNTIYF. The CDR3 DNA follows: TGTGCCAGCAGTTACGGGCTGCAGGGAAACACCATATATTTT.

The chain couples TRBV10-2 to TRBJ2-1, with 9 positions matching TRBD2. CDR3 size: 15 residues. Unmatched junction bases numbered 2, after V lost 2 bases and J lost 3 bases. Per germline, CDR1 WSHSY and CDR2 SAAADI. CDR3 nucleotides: TGCGCCAGCAGTGAGGGGCGGGGGGGCTACAATGAGCAGTTCTTC. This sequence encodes CASSEGRGGYNEQFF.

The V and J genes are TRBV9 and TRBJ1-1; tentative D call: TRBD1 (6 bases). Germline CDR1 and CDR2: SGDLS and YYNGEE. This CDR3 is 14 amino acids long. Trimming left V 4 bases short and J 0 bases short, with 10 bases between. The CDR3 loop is CASSRGQLNTEAFF. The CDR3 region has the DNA TGTGCCAGCAGCCGGGGACAACTGAACACTGAAGCTTTCTTT.

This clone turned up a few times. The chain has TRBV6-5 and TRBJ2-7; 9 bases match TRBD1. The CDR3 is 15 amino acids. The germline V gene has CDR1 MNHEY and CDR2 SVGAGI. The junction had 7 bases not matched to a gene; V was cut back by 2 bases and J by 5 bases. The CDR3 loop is CASSYRLGQGDEQYF. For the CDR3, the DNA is TGTGCCAGCAGTTACCGCCTGGGACAGGGTGACGAGCAGTACTTC.

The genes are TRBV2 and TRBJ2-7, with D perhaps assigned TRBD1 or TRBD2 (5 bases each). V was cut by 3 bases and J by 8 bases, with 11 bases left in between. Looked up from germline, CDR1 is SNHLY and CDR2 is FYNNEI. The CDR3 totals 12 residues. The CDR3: CASSDGRGQQYF. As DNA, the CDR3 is TGTGCCAGCAGTGATGGTAGGGGACAGCAGTACTTC.

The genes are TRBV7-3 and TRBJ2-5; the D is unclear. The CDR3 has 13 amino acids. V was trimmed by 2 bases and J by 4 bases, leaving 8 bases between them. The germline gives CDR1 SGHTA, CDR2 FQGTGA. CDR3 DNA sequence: TGTGCCAGCAGCTTAGGTTCGTTAGAGACCCAGTACTTC. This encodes CASSLGSLETQYF.

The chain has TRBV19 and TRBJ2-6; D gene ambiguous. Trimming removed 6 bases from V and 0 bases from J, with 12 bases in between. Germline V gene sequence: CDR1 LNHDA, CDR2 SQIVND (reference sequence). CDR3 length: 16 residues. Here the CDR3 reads CASSTVSLSGANVLTF. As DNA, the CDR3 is TGTGCCAGTAGCACCGTCTCCCTCTCTGGGGCCAACGTCCTGACTTTC.

CDR3 nucleotide sequence: TGTGCCAGCAGTTTCGTAGGTCAGCCCCAGCATTTT. It encodes CASSFVGQPQHF. The chain combines TRBV27 with TRBJ1-5; D remains ambiguous. Between the trimmed V and J ends, which lost 3 bases and 6 bases, there was a span of 6 bases. This CDR3 has 12 residues. The germline gives CDR1 MNHEY, CDR2 SMNVEV (reference sequence).

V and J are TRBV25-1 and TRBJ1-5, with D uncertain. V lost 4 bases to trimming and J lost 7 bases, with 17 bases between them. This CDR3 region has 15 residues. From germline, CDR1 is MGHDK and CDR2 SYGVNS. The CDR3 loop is CASSAKDRLLQPQHF. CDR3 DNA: TGTGCCAGCAGTGCTAAGGACCGACTTTTGCAGCCCCAGCATTTT.

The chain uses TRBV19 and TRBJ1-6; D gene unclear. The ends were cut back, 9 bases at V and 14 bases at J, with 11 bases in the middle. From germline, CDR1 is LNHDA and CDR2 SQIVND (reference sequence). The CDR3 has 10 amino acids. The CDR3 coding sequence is TGTGCCAGCCCCATCCCATCCCTCCACTTT. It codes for CASPIPSLHF. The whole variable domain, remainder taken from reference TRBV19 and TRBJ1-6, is DGGITQSPKYLFRKEGQNVTLSCEQNLNHDAMYWYRQDPGQGLRLIYYSQIVNDFQKGDIAEGYSVSREKKESFPLTVTSAQKNPTAFYLCASPIPSLHFGNGTRLTVT.

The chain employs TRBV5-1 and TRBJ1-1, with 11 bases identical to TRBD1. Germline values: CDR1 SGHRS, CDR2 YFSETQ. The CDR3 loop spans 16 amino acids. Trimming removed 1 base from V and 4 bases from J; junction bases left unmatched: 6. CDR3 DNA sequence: TGCGCCAGCAGCTTGTTAGCGGGACAGGGGGGCACTGAAGCTTTCTTT. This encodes CASSLLAGQGGTEAFF.

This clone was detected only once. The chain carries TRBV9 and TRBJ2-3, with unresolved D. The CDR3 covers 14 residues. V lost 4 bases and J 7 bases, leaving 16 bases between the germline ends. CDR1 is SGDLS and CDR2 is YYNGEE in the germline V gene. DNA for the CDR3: TGTGCCAGCAGCTCCAGATCGGCCCGAAATACGCAGTATTTT. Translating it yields CASSSRSARNTQYF.

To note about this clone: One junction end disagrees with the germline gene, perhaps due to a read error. The CDR3 sequence: CASSLGAATDTQYF. The CDR3 DNA follows: TGTGCTAGCAGCTTGGGAGCGGCCACAGATACGCAGTATTTT. The V and J genes are TRBV7-7 and TRBJ2-3; D might be TRBD2 (5 bases). CDR3 length equals 14 residues. In germline, CDR1 is SSHAT, CDR2 FNYEAQ (reference sequence).

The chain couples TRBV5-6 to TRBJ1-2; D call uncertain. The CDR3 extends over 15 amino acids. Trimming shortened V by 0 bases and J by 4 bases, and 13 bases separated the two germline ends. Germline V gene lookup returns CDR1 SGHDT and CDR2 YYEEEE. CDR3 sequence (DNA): TGTGCCAGCAGCTTGGAGTTGATGGGGTCCTATGGCTACACCTTC. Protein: CASSLELMGSYGYTF.

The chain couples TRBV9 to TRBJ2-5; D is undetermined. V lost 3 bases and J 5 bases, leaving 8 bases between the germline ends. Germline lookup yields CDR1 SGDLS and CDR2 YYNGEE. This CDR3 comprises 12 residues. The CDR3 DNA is TGTGCCAGCAGCGCCTTTGGGGAGACCCAGTACTTC. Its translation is CASSAFGETQYF.

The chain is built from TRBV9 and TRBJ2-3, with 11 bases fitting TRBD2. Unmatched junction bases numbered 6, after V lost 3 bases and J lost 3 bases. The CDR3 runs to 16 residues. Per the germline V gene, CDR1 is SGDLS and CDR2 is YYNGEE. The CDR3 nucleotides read TGTGCCAGCAGCGCCCGACTAGCGGGGCGAACAGATACGCAGTATTTT. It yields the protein CASSARLAGRTDTQYF.

DNA for the CDR3: TGTGCCAGCAGACACAGGGGAAACACCGGGGAGCTGTTTTTT. It encodes CASRHRGNTGELFF. V and J are TRBV6-5 and TRBJ2-2; 7 bases are shared with TRBD1. V gave up 6 bases and J gave up 2 bases; unmatched junction bases: 3. CDR3 length: 14 amino acids. Germline V gene sequence: CDR1 MNHEY, CDR2 SVGAGI.

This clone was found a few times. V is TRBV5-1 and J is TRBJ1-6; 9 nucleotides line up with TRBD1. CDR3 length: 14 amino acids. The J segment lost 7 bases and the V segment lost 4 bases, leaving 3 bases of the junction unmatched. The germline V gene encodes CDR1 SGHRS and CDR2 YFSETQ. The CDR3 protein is CASSLGQGNSPLHF. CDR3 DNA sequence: TGCGCCAGCAGCCTGGGACAGGGCAATTCACCCCTCCACTTT.

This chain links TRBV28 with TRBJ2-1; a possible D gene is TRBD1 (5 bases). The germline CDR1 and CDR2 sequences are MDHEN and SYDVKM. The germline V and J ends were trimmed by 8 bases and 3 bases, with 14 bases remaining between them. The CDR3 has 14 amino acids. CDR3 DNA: TGTGCCAGCGAGGAGCCAGGGAACTACAATGAGCAGTTCTTC. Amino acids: CASEEPGNYNEQFF.

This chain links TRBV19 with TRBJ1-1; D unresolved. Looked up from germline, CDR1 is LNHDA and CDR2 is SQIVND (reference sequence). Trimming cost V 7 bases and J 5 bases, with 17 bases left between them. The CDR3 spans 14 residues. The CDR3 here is CASNQVMRKTEAFF. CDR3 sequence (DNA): TGTGCCAGTAATCAGGTTATGCGGAAAACTGAAGCTTTCTTT. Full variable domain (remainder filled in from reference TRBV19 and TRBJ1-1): DGGITQSPKYLFRKEGQNVTLSCEQNLNHDAMYWYRQDPGQGLRLIYYSQIVNDFQKGDIAEGYSVSREKKESFPLTVTSAQKNPTAFYLCASNQVMRKTEAFFGQGTRLTVV.

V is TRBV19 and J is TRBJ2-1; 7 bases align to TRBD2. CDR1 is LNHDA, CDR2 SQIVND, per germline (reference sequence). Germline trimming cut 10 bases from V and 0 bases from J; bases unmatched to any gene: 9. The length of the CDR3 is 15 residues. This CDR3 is CATTLGRASYNEQFF. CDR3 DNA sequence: TGTGCCACTACTCTAGGGAGGGCCTCCTACAATGAGCAGTTCTTC.